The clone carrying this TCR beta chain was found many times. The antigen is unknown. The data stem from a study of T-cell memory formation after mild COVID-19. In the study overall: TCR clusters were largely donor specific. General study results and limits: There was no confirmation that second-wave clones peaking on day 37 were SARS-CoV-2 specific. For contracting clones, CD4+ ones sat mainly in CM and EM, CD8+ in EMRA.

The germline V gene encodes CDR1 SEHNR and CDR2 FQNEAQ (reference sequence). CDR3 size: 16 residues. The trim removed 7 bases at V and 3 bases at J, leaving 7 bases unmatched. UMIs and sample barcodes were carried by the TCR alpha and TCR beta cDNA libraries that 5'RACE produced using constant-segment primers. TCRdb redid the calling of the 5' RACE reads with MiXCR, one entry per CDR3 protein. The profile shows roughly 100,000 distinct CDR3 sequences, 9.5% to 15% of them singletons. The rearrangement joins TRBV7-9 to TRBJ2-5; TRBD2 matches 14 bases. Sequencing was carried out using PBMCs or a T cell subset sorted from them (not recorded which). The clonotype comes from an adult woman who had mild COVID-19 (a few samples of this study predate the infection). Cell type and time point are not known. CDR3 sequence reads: CASTIGTSGSKETQYF. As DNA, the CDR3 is TGTGCCAGCACTATCGGGACTAGCGGGAGTAAAGAGACCCAGTACTTC.